The present TCR beta chain was sequenced within a study of cytomegalovirus exposure and HLA in healthy donors. In the PCR, 60 Vbeta and 13 Jbeta primers were used. The assay was immunoSEQ multiplex PCR, and TCRdb's table has in-frame clones only and misses some. The sample includes around 300,000 clones, about 66% of them seen just once. Comment on this clone: What it binds is unknown.

Study-wide findings and caveats: Association of a missense DCLRE1C variant with TCR beta V- and J-gene trimming was reported in a later analysis.

Sequencing used PBMCs. The clonotype originates from a female donor in good health and CMV-seronegative.

The CDR3 loop reads CASSFQDSSTDTQYF. The CDR3 region has the DNA TGTGCCAGCAGCTTCCAAGACAGCAGCACAGATACGCAGTATTTT. V gene TRBV7-2 combines with J gene TRBJ2-3; tentatively, D is TRBD1 (5 bases). The germline V gene has CDR1 SGHTA and CDR2 FQGNSA. The germline V and J ends were trimmed by 3 bases and 0 bases, with 10 bases remaining between them. The CDR3 covers 15 residues. Full variable domain (missing parts from reference TRBV7-2 and TRBJ2-3): GAGVSQSPSNKVTEKGKDVELRCDPISGHTALYWYRQSLGQGLEFLIYFQGNSAPDKSGLPSDRFSAERTGGSVSTLTIQRTQQEDSAVYLCASSFQDSSTDTQYFGPGTRLTVL.